This TCR beta chain was documented in a study of T cell responses to AZD1222 COVID-19 vaccine. General study findings and limits: Epitopes outside B.1.351 and B.1.1.7 mutated regions reportedly drew nearly half of spike TCRs. It was only a handful of AZD1222 recipients who were seropositive at baseline. Elevations in Spike-specific TCR breadth and depth followed administration of two AZD1222 doses.

In regard to this clone: Antigen unknown.

This table comes from immunoSEQ multiplex PCR, and its TCRdb copy is limited to in-frame clones, with some not included. The sample holds about 110,000 clones; approximately 90% are singletons and the top ten take more than 14%. This TCR was recovered from an adult who received the AZD1222 COVID-19 vaccine. The sequences come from peripheral blood, collected 28 days after the second AZD1222 dose.

CDR3 in amino acids: CASSLPGGLSGELFF. CDR3 in DNA: TGTGCCAGCAGCTTACCAGGGGGCTTGTCCGGGGAGCTGTTTTTT. The chain has TRBV7-9 and TRBJ2-2, with TRBD1 identical over 8 bases. Germline-derived CDR1 and CDR2 are SEHNR and FQNEAQ (reference sequence). Unmatched junction bases numbered 5, after V lost 2 bases and J lost 6 bases. This CDR3 comprises 15 residues.